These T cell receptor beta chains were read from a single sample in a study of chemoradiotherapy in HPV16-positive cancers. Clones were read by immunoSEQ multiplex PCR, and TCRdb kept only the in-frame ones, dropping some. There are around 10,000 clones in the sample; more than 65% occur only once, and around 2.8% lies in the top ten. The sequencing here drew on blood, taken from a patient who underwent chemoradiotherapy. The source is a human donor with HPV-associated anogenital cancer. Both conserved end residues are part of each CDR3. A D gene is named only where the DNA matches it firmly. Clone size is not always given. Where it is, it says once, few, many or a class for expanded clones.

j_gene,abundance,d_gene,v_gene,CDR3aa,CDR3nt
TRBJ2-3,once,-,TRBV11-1,CASSSKGHLADTQYF,TGTGCCAGCAGCTCCAAAGGGCATTTGGCAGATACGCAGTATTTT
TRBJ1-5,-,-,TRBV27,CASSPGGGSNQPQHF,TGTGCCAGCAGCCCCGGGGGGGGGAGCAATCAGCCCCAGCATTTT
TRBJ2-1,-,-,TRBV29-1,CSVGPTLLGDEQFF,TGCAGCGTTGGCCCCACTTTACTGGGCGATGAGCAGTTCTTC
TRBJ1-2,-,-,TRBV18,CASSPLEDPSQLGGYTF,TGTGCCAGCTCACCACTTGAGGATCCCTCTCAATTGGGCGGCTACACCTTC
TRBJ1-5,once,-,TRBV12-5,CASGFSPDSISNQPQHF,TGTGCTAGTGGTTTTTCCCCGGATTCAATATCCAATCAGCCCCAGCATTTT
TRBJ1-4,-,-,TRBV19,CASKNSPTNEKLFF,TGTGCCAGTAAAAACAGTCCAACTAATGAAAAACTGTTTTTT
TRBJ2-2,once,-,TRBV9,CASSVGGTALTGELFF,TGTGCCAGCAGCGTAGGGGGGACCGCTCTCACCGGGGAGCTGTTTTTT
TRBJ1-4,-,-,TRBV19,CASSIFGGPSEKLFF,TGTGCCAGTAGTATATTTGGTGGGCCGAGTGAAAAACTGTTTTTT
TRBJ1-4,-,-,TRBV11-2,CASSRLRGRTNEKLFF,TGTGCCAGCAGCCGGTTGAGGGGTAGGACTAATGAAAAACTGTTTTTT
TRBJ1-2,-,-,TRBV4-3,CASSQDADSGGKDGYTF,TGCGCCAGCAGCCAAGATGCGGACAGCGGAGGGAAGGATGGCTACACCTTC
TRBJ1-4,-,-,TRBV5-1,CASSLDGTNEKLFF,TGCGCCAGCAGCTTGGACGGGACTAATGAAAAACTGTTTTTT
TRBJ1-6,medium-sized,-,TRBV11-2,CASSLGNSPLHF,TGTGCCAGCAGCTTAGGGAATTCACCCCTCCACTTT
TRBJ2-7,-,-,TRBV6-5,CASSYSRGEWFYEQYF,TGTGCCAGCAGTTACTCGAGGGGGGAGTGGTTCTACGAGCAGTACTTC
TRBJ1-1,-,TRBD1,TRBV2,CASSELFGVTGERVTEAFF,TGTGCCAGCAGTGAATTATTTGGGGTGACAGGGGAACGGGTAACTGAAGCTTTCTTT
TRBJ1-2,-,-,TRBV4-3,CASSQSGQRNYGYTF,TGCGCCAGCAGCCAATCAGGACAGCGCAACTATGGCTACACCTTC
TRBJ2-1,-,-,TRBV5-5,CASSDPSRGMNEQFF,TGTGCCAGCAGCGACCCCTCGCGGGGCATGAATGAGCAGTTCTTC
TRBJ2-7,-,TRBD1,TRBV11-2,CASSLRDRDSAYEQYF,TGTGCCAGCAGCTTACGAGATCGGGACAGTGCCTACGAGCAGTACTTC